The text below deals with one T cell receptor (beta chain). Its antigen is as yet unknown. The data belong to a study of human T cells and chemical hapten exposure. Findings and limits, study-wide: The study found expanded TCRs formed significantly more large CDR3 similarity clusters than controls.

TCRdb re-called the RACE reads through MiXCR, storing one row per CDR3 protein. The sample holds around 300,000 distinct CDR3 sequences, 5.5% seen once. Time point in this sample: pre-sensitization, week 0. Described treatment: therapeutic diphenylcyclopropenone sensitization with weekly scalp DPC. The material was whole blood, obtained in connection with sensitization to the hapten diphenylcyclopropenone (DPC). This TCR came from a woman aged 18-29 years with alopecia areata. Some clones in this sample may be carry-over from other donors' samples.

The chain's CDR3 is CASSLDRVGETQYF. CDR3 nucleotide sequence: TGCGCCAGCAGCTTGGACAGGGTCGGAGAGACCCAGTACTTC. This chain uses TRBV5-1 with TRBJ2-5, with D maybe TRBD1 (6 bases). With 0 bases removed from V and 4 bases from J, the gap between germline ends came to 10 bases. CDR1 and CDR2 (germline): SGHRS, YFSETQ. CDR3 length: 14 residues.